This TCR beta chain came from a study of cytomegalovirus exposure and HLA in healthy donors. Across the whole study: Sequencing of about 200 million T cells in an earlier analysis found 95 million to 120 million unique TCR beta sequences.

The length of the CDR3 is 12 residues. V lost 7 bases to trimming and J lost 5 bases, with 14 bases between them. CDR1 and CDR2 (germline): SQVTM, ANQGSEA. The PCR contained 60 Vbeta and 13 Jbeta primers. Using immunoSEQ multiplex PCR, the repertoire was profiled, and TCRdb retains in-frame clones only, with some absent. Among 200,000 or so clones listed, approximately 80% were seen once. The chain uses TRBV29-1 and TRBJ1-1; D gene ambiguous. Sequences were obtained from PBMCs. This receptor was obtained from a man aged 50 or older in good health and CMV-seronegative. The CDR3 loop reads CSATSRVTEAFF. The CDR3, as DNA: TGCAGCGCAACATCCCGGGTGACTGAAGCTTTCTTT.